The 30 T cell receptor beta chains reported below all come from one sample, sequenced in a study of CD8 T cell repertoires and HIV-1 epitope variants. Here immunoSEQ multiplex PCR was the method, and the copy in TCRdb shows in-frame clones only, minus some. This sample carries approximately 90,000 clones, over 70% of them seen once, and the ten largest clones take about a quarter. The material sequenced was uncultured baseline CD8+ T cells from peripheral blood mononuclear cells (PBMCs). These receptors were taken from a male donor with HIV.

This clone was found a few times. The chain is built from TRBV6-6 and TRBJ2-1; 15 nucleotides line up with TRBD2. CDR3 size: 15 residues. The V gene end was trimmed by 6 bases and the J gene end by 8 bases; junction bases not matched to a gene: 5. CDR1 MNHNY and CDR2 SVGAGI come from the germline V gene (reference sequence). This CDR3 is CASRSGTSGRYEQFF. The CDR3 DNA reads TGTGCCAGCAGGTCCGGGACTAGCGGGAGGTATGAGCAGTTCTTC.

V gene TRBV5-1 combines with J gene TRBJ2-7, with TRBD1 matching 9 bases. After removal of 2 bases from V and 6 bases from J, the junction contained 12 bases not matched to a gene. Germline CDR1 reads SGHRS; CDR2 reads YFSETQ. The CDR3 sequence is 16 residues long. The CDR3 sequence: CASSLTLGTGIGEQYF. The CDR3, as DNA: TGCGCCAGCAGCTTAACCCTCGGGACAGGGATTGGCGAGCAGTACTTC.

The chain recombines TRBV4-1 with TRBJ1-6, with 10 nucleotides matching TRBD1. This CDR3 contains 17 residues. The V and J ends lost 0 bases and 7 bases, in that order; junction bases with no gene match: 6. Per germline, CDR1 MGHRA and CDR2 YSYEKL. In DNA, the CDR3 is TGCGCCAGCAGCCAAGACCGACAGGGGGCGCAAAATTCACCCCTCCACTTT. It specifies CASSQDRQGAQNSPLHF.

This clone turned up a few times. The CDR3 nucleotides read TGTGCCAGCAGCTTGGGTCGGGGGGACAGGGTCACTGAAGCTTTCTTT. Residues: CASSLGRGDRVTEAFF. The chain combines TRBV5-4 with TRBJ1-1, with 9 bases lining up with TRBD1. V lost 0 bases to trimming and J lost 4 bases; unmatched junction nucleotides: 7. The germline CDR1 and CDR2 sequences are SGHNT and YYREEE (reference sequence). The CDR3 length is 16 residues.

This clone is termed medium-sized. V is TRBV5-6 and J is TRBJ1-6; D call uncertain. The CDR3 covers 13 residues. The germline gives CDR1 SGHDT, CDR2 YYEEEE. Trimming removed 0 bases from V and 9 bases from J, with 7 bases in between. The CDR3 loop is CASSLGAVSPLHF. The DNA for the CDR3 is TGTGCCAGCAGCTTGGGTGCGGTTTCACCCCTCCACTTT.

In this sample, this clone turned up once. The chain combines TRBV6-5 with TRBJ1-3; D call uncertain. CDR3 size: 15 residues. Germline CDR1 MNHEY, CDR2 SVGAGI. V lost 5 bases and J 0 bases, leaving 11 bases between the germline ends. The CDR3 DNA reads as TGTGCCAGCAGTCAGGACGGTTTCTCTGGAAACACCATATATTTT. Its protein is CASSQDGFSGNTIYF.

This clone was seen more than once but under ten times. As DNA, the CDR3 is TGTGCCAGTAGTAGGAAAGGAGGGGCCACTGAAGCTTTCTTT. Translation gives CASSRKGGATEAFF. The genes are TRBV19 and TRBJ1-1; D possibly corresponds to TRBD1 (5 bases). The CDR3 loop spans 14 amino acids. The V gene lost 4 bases and the J gene lost 4 bases, with 13 bases spanning the gap. In germline, CDR1 is LNHDA, CDR2 SQIVND (reference sequence).

The V call is TRBV5-6, the J call TRBJ1-3; D ambiguous. Trimming stripped 3 bases from V and 2 bases from J, with 15 bases between. Per the germline V gene, CDR1 is SGHDT and CDR2 is YYEEEE. The CDR3 is 16 residues long. The CDR3 spells CASSSPTRDPGNTIYF. DNA of the CDR3: TGTGCCAGCAGCTCACCGACGAGAGATCCTGGAAACACCATATATTTT. Based on the CDR3 plus reference TRBV5-6 and TRBJ1-3, the full variable domain is DAGVTQSPTHLIKTRGQQVTLRCSPKSGHDTVSWYQQALGQGPQFIFQYYEEEERQRGNFPDRFSGHQFPNYSSELNVNALLLGDSALYLCASSSPTRDPGNTIYFGEGSWLTVV.

The sample holds a few counts of this clone. The chain carries TRBV18 and TRBJ1-4; TRBD1 aligns across 9 bases. The length of the CDR3 is 15 residues. Germline V gene sequence: CDR1 KGHSH, CDR2 LQKENI. V was clipped by 1 base and J by 5 bases; unmatched bases: 2. The CDR3, as DNA: TGTGCCAGCTCACCACAAGGGACAGGGAATGAAAAACTGTTTTTT. Protein: CASSPQGTGNEKLFF.

V is TRBV5-8 and J is TRBJ1-5, with D uncertain. Germline V gene sequence: CDR1 SGHTS, CDR2 YDEGEE. This CDR3 has 14 amino acids. V was pared by 1 base and J by 0 bases, with 5 bases between. The DNA of the CDR3 is TGTGCCAGCAGCTTGCGGTATAGCAATCAGCCCCAGCATTTT. This translates into CASSLRYSNQPQHF.

This chain connects TRBV10-3 to TRBJ2-5, with 9 positions matching TRBD1. The ends lost 5 bases at V and 3 bases at J; junction bases unmatched: 4. The CDR3 has 14 residues. CDR1 and CDR2 from the germline V gene are ENHRY and SYGVKD. The CDR3 sequence: CAISRQGVEETQYF. Here the CDR3 DNA reads TGTGCCATCAGTCGACAGGGGGTAGAAGAGACCCAGTACTTC.

The CDR3 DNA reads as TGTGCCAGCTCCTCAGACCAGGGGTCGACAGATACGCAGTATTTT. It encodes CASSSDQGSTDTQYF. The V and J genes are TRBV7-2 and TRBJ2-3; possible D gene TRBD1, 6 bases. The CDR3 loop spans 15 amino acids. V dropped 8 bases and J dropped 3 bases, with 18 bases sitting between them. Germline V gene lookup returns CDR1 SGHTA and CDR2 FQGNSA.

This rearrangement joins TRBV21-1 to TRBJ1-1. TRBV21-1 is tagged as a pseudogene. CDR3 length equals 15 residues. The CDR3 nucleotides read TGTGCCAGCAGCAAAACCCAAGGGGCGGGGACTGAAGCTTTCTTT. Translating it yields CASSKTQGAGTEAFF.

In this sample, this clone turned up once. This chain joins TRBV11-2 and TRBJ2-2, with TRBD2 identical over 10 bases. CDR3 length equals 15 residues. Per the germline V gene, CDR1 is SGHAT and CDR2 is FQNNGV. J was trimmed by 4 bases and V by 5 bases; bases with no gene match: 4. CDR3 in DNA: TGTGCCAGCAGCCCCCTAGCGGGGGCCACCGGGGAGCTGTTTTTT. This codes for CASSPLAGATGELFF. Full variable domain (remainder filled in from reference TRBV11-2 and TRBJ2-2): EAGVAQSPRYKIIEKRQSVAFWCNPISGHATLYWYQQILGQGPKLLIQFQNNGVVDDSQLPKDRFSAERLKGVDSTLKIQPAKLEDSAVYLCASSPLAGATGELFFGEGSRLTVL.

CDR3 sequence (DNA): TGTGCCAGTAGTATAGTACAGGGCGGACCCTACGAGCAGTACTTC. Translation gives CASSIVQGGPYEQYF. This chain joins TRBV19 and TRBJ2-7, with D perhaps TRBD1 (6 bases). The V gene's germline CDR1 is LNHDA and CDR2 SQIVND (reference sequence). The CDR3 runs to 15 residues. Trimming took 1 base from V and 2 from J, leaving 12 bases between them.

This clone came up a few times. The chain carries TRBV7-9 and TRBJ2-6; 10 bases match TRBD1. This CDR3 contains 17 residues. Trimming removed 4 bases from V and 4 bases from J; junction bases left unmatched: 7. The germline V gene has CDR1 SEHNR and CDR2 FQNEAQ (reference sequence). CDR3 in amino acids: CASSSRQGAVGANVLTF. In DNA, the CDR3 is TGTGCCAGCAGCTCAAGACAGGGGGCGGTCGGGGCCAACGTCCTGACTTTC.

The V gene is TRBV7-2, the J gene TRBJ2-5; no reliable D call. The CDR3 has 12 amino acids. V shed 1 base and J shed 5 bases, with 5 bases lying between them. Germline lookup yields CDR1 SGHTA and CDR2 FQGNSA. In DNA form, the CDR3 reads TGTGCCAGCAGCTTAGGGGCCGAGACCCAGTACTTC. This encodes CASSLGAETQYF.

The chain uses TRBV19 and TRBJ2-1; weak D call: TRBD2 (5 bases). Germline V gene data show CDR1 as LNHDA and CDR2 as SQIVND (reference sequence). The CDR3 spans 15 residues. V was cut by 5 bases and J by 0 bases, with 11 bases left in between. CDR3 region: CASSPGTSSYNEQFF. DNA of the CDR3: TGTGCCAGTAGTCCCGGAACTAGCTCCTACAATGAGCAGTTCTTC.

This chain joins TRBV7-2 and TRBJ1-5; D possibly corresponds to TRBD1 (5 bases). Germline V gives CDR1 SGHTA, CDR2 FQGNSA. V lost 7 bases, J lost 0 bases, and 16 bases lay in between. CDR3 length: 16 amino acids. CDR3 loop: CASTQTGGNSNQPQHF. The CDR3 coding sequence is TGTGCCAGCACCCAAACCGGGGGGAATAGCAATCAGCCCCAGCATTTT. The full variable domain, with the rest looked up from reference TRBV7-2 and TRBJ1-5, is GAGVSQSPSNKVTEKGKDVELRCDPISGHTALYWYRQSLGQGLEFLIYFQGNSAPDKSGLPSDRFSAERTGGSVSTLTIQRTQQEDSAVYLCASTQTGGNSNQPQHFGDGTRLSIL.

The V gene is TRBV7-2, the J gene TRBJ1-4; 7 nucleotides align to TRBD1. The V gene's germline CDR1 is SGHTA and CDR2 FQGNSA. V shed 5 bases, J shed 8 bases, and the junction held 11 bases outside the gene matches. The CDR3 consists of 15 residues. The CDR3 sequence: CASSPRTGPLEKLFF. Here the CDR3 DNA reads TGTGCCAGCAGCCCTAGGACAGGCCCGTTGGAAAAACTGTTTTTT.

This chain uses TRBV5-1 with TRBJ2-7; TRBD1 matches at 9 bases. The ends lost 4 bases at V and 5 bases at J; junction bases unmatched: 7. The CDR3 has 14 amino acids. From germline, CDR1 is SGHRS and CDR2 YFSETQ. The CDR3 loop reads CASSGQGQGNEQYF. The CDR3 DNA reads as TGCGCCAGCAGCGGCCAGGGACAGGGTAACGAGCAGTACTTC.

The chain joins TRBV5-4 to TRBJ1-6; D might be TRBD1 (5 bases). Germline CDR1 and CDR2: SGHNT and YYREEE (reference sequence). V gave up 2 bases and J gave up 7 bases, with 10 bases separating them. The CDR3 is 14 residues long. The chain's CDR3 is CASSFRGGNSPLHF. The CDR3 DNA is TGTGCCAGCAGCTTCCGGGGGGGGAATTCACCCCTCCACTTT. The full variable domain, in which reference TRBV5-4 and TRBJ1-6 provide the parts outside the CDR3, is ETGVTQSPTHLIKTRGQQVTLRCSSQSGHNTVSWYQQALGQGPQFIFQYYREEENGRGNFPPRFSGLQFPNYSSELNVNALELDDSALYLCASSFRGGNSPLHFGNGTRLTVT.

The chain employs TRBV5-1 and TRBJ2-7; D possibly uses TRBD1 or TRBD2 (5 bases each). The CDR3 has 15 amino acids. V lost 0 bases and J 0 bases, leaving 10 bases between the germline ends. In germline, CDR1 is SGHRS, CDR2 YFSETQ. In nucleotides, the CDR3 is TGCGCCAGCAGCTTGGTGTCGGGGCCCTCCTACGAGCAGTACTTC. Residues: CASSLVSGPSYEQYF.

The count of this clone is one. The CDR3 bases are TGTGCCAGCAGTTACTTGTCGGGACTAGCTGGTGAGCAGTTCTTC. It yields the protein CASSYLSGLAGEQFF. J is TRBJ2-1 and V is TRBV6-5, with 9 bases fitting TRBD2. This CDR3 is 15 amino acids long. The germline V gene encodes CDR1 MNHEY and CDR2 SVGAGI. V trimming: 1 base; J trimming: 9 bases; junction bases outside the gene matches: 7.

This rearrangement joins TRBV6-1 to TRBJ2-1; D remains ambiguous. V was cut by 2 bases and J by 9 bases, with 14 bases left in between. Germline assignment: CDR1 MNHNS and CDR2 SASEGT. The CDR3 runs 14 residues. CDR3 amino acids: CASSERARVGEQFF. DNA for the CDR3: TGTGCCAGCAGTGAAAGGGCTCGGGTTGGTGAGCAGTTCTTC.

The chain recombines TRBV30 with TRBJ2-5, with a possible D match to TRBD2 (6 bases). The CDR3 extends over 14 amino acids. Trimming shortened V by 2 bases and J by 5 bases, and 15 bases separated the two germline ends. The V gene's germline CDR1 is GTSNPN and CDR2 SVGIG (reference sequence). The CDR3, as DNA: TGTGCCTGGAGTCCCGGAGGGTCGAGGGAGACCCAGTACTTC. Protein product: CAWSPGGSRETQYF.

V gene TRBV9 combines with J gene TRBJ1-2, with 7 bases identical to TRBD1. This CDR3 has 17 residues. Germline CDR1 reads SGDLS; CDR2 reads YYNGEE. The junction had 15 bases not matched to a gene; V was cut back by 0 bases and J by 7 bases. CDR3 in DNA: TGTGCCAGCAGCGTAGGTGAGGGGGCGCGGGACCTCCTTGGCTACACCTTC. Translated: CASSVGEGARDLLGYTF.

The chain has TRBV5-5 and TRBJ1-2; no definite D call. Trimming took 0 bases from V and 8 from J, leaving 11 bases between them. Germline loops: CDR1 SGHKS, CDR2 YYEKEE (reference sequence). This CDR3 has 13 residues. CDR3 sequence (DNA): TGTGCCAGCAGCTTGGACGGGTTAGGGGGCTACACCTTC. Encoded protein: CASSLDGLGGYTF.

The chain couples TRBV7-2 to TRBJ1-1; 8 bases agree with TRBD1. Germline V gene sequence: CDR1 SGHTA, CDR2 FQGNSA. The CDR3 consists of 12 residues. V lost 1 base to trimming and J lost 9 bases; unmatched junction nucleotides: 1. CDR3 nucleotide sequence: TGTGCCAGCAGCTTAGGGACAGGGCAAGCTTTCTTT. It yields the protein CASSLGTGQAFF.

CDR3 nucleotides: TGTGCCAGCAGCTTAGTCACACCCGCGAACACCGGGGAGCTGTTTTTT. This encodes CASSLVTPANTGELFF. This chain uses TRBV7-8 with TRBJ2-2; D not resolved. This CDR3 comprises 16 residues. Trimming cost V 1 base and J 0 bases, with 9 bases left between them. CDR1 is SGHVS, CDR2 FQNEAQ, per germline.